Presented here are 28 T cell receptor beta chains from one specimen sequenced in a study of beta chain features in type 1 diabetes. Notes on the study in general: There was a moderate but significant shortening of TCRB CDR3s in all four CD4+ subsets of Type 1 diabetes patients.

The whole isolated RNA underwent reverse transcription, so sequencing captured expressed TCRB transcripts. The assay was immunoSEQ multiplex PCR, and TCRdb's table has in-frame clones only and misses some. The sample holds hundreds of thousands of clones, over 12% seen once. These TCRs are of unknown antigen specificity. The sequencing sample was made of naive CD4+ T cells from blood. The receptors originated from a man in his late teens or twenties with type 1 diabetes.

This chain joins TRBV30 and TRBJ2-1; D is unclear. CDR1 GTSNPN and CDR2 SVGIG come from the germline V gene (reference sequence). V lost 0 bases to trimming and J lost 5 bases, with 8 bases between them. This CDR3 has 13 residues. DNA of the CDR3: TGTGCCTGGAGTGTGAACAGCGACAATGAGCAGTTCTTC. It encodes CAWSVNSDNEQFF.

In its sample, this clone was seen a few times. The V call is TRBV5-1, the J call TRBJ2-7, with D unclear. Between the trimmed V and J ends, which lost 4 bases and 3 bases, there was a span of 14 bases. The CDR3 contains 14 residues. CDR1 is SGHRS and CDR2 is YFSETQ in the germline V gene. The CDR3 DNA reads TGCGCCAGCAGCCTGGGGAACACCGACTACGAGCAGTACTTC. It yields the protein CASSLGNTDYEQYF.

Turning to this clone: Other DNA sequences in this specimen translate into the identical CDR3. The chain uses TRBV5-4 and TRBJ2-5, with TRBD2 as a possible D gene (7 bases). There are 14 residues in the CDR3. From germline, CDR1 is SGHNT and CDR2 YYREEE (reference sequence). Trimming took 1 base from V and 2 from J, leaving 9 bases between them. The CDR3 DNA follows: TGTGCCAGCAGCTTGAGGGGGGGGCAAGAGACCCAGTACTTC. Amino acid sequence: CASSLRGGQETQYF.

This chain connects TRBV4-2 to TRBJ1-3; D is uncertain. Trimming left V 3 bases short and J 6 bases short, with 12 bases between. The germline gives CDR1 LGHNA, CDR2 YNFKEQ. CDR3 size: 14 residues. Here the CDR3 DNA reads TGTGCCAGCAGCCAGGCGGGCCACGAAAACACCATATATTTT. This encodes CASSQAGHENTIYF.

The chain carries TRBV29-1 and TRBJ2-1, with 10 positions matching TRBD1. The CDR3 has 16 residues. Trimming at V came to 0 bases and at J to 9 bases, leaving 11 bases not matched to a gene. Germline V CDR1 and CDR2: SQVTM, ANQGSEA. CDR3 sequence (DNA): TGCAGCGTTGAAGATAGAGACAGGGGGCTTATGAGTGAGCAGTTCTTC. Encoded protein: CSVEDRDRGLMSEQFF.

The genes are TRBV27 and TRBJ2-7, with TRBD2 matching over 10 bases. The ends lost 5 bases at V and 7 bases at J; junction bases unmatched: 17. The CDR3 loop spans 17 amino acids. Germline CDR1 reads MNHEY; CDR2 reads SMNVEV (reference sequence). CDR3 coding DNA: TGTGCCAGCAGTCCGATCCAACTAGCGGGACTCGTTAAGGAGCAGTACTTC. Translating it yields CASSPIQLAGLVKEQYF.

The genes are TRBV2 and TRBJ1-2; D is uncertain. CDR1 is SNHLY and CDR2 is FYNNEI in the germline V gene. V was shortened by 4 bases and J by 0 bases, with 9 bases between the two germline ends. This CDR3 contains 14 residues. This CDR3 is CASSAHSPNYGYTF. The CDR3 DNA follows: TGTGCCAGCAGTGCGCACAGTCCTAACTATGGCTACACCTTC.

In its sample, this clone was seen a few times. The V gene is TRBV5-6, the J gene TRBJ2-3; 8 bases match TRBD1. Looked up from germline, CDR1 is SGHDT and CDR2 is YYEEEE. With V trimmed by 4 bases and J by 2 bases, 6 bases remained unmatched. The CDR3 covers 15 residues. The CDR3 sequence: CASSARQGLTDTQYF. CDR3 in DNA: TGTGCCAGCAGCGCCCGACAGGGGCTCACAGATACGCAGTATTTT.

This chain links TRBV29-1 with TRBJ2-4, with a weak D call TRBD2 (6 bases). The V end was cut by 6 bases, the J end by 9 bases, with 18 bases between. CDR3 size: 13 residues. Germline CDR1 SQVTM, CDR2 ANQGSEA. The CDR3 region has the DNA TGCAGCGTCGGGAGTCCCGCTGGTAGCATTCAGTACTTC. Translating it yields CSVGSPAGSIQYF.

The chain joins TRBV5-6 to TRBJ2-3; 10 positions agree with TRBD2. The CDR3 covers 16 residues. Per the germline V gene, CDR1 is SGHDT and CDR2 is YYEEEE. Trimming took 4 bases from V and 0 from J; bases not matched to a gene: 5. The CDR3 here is CASSESGRVSTDTQYF. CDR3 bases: TGTGCCAGCAGCGAGAGCGGGAGGGTTAGCACAGATACGCAGTATTTT.

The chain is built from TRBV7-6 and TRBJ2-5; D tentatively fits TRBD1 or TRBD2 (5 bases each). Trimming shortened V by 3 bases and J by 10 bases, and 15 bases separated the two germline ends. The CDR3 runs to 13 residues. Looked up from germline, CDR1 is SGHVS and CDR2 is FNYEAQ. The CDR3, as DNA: TGTGCCAGCAGCTTGAGGGGTCAGGGCTACCAGTACTTC. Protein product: CASSLRGQGYQYF. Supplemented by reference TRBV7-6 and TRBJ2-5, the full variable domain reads GAGVSQSPRYKVTKRGQDVALRCDPISGHVSLYWYRQALGQGPEFLTYFNYEAQQDKSGLPNDRFSAERPEGSISTLTIQRTEQRDSAMYRCASSLRGQGYQYFGPGTRLLVL.

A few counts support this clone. CDR3 amino acids: CASSPSGGRTDTQYF. DNA for the CDR3: TGTGCCAGCTCCCCTAGCGGGGGGCGCACAGATACGCAGTATTTT. The chain employs TRBV18 and TRBJ2-3; 11 nucleotides align to TRBD2. The CDR3 consists of 15 residues. Losses at the gene ends were 6 bases for V and 1 base for J; bases not matched to a gene: 3. The germline CDR1 and CDR2 sequences are KGHSH and LQKENI.

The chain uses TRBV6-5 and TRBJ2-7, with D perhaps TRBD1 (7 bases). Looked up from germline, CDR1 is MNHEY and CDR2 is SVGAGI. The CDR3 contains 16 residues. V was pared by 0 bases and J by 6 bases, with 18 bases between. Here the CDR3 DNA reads TGTGCCAGCAGTTACTCCCCTAAACCAGGGGGGCGCGAGCAGTACTTC. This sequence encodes CASSYSPKPGGREQYF.

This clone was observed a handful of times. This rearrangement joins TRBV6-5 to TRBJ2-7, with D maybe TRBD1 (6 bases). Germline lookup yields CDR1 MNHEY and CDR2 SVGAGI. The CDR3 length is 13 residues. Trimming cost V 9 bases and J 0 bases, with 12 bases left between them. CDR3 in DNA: TGTGCCAGTACCACAGGGACCTCCTACGAGCAGTACTTC. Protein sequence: CASTTGTSYEQYF.

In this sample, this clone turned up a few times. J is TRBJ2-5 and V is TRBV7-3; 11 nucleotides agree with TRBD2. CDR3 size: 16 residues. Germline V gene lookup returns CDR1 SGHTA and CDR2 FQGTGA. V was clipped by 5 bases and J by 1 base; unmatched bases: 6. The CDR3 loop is CASSPPSGGIQETQYF. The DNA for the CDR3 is TGTGCCAGCAGCCCTCCTAGCGGGGGGATCCAAGAGACCCAGTACTTC.

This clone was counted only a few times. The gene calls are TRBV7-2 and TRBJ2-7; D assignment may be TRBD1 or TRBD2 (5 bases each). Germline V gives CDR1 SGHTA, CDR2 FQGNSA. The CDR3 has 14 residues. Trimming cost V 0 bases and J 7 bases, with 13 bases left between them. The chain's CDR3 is CASSLATGTREQYF. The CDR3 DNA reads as TGTGCCAGCAGCTTAGCTACCGGGACCAGGGAGCAGTACTTC. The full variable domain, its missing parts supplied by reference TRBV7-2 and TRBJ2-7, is GAGVSQSPSNKVTEKGKDVELRCDPISGHTALYWYRQSLGQGLEFLIYFQGNSAPDKSGLPSDRFSAERTGGSVSTLTIQRTQQEDSAVYLCASSLATGTREQYFGPGTRLTVT.

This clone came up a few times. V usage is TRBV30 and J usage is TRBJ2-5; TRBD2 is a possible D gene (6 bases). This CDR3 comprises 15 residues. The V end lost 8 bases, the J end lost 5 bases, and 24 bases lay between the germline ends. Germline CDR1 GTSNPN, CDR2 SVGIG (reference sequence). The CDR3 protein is CASIRRLVEEETQYF. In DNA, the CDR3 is TGTGCCAGCATACGTAGACTAGTAGAAGAGGAGACCCAGTACTTC.

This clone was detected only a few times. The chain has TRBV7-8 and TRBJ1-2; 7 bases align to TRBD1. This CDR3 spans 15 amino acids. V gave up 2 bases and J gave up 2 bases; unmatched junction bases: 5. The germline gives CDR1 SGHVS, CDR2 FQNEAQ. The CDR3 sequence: CASSLLRQGNYGYTF. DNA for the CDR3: TGTGCCAGCAGCTTATTAAGACAGGGAAACTATGGCTACACCTTC.

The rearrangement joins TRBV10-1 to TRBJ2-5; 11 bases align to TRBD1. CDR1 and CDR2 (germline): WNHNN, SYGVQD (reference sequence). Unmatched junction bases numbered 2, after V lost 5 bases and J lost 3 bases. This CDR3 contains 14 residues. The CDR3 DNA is TGCGCCAGCAGTCCGGGACAGGGGGAAGAGACCCAGTACTTC. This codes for CASSPGQGEETQYF.

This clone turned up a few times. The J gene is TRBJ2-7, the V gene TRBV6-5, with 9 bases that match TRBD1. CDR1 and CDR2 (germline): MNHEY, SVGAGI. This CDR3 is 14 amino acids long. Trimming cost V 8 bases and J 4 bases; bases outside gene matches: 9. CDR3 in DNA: TGTGCCAGCTCTCTGGACAGGGGAGGGTACGAGCAGTACTTC. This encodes CASSLDRGGYEQYF.

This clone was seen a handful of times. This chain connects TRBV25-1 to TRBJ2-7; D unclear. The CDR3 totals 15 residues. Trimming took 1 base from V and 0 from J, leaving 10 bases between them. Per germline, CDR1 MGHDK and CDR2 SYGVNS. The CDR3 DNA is TGTGCCAGCAGTGAATCAGGAACCCTCTCCTACGAGCAGTACTTC. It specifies CASSESGTLSYEQYF.

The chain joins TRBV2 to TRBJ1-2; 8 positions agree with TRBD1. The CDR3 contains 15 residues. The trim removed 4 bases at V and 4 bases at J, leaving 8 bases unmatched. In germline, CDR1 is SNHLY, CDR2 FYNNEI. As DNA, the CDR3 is TGTGCCAGCAGTGTCGCCAGGACAGGGCCCTATGGCTACACCTTC. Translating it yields CASSVARTGPYGYTF.

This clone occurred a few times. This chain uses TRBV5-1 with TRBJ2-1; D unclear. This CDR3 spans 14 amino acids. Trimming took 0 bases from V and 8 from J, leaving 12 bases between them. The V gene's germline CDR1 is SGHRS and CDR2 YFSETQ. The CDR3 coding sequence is TGCGCCAGCAGCTTGGAGGGTCAGGCGGATGAGCAGTTCTTC. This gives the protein CASSLEGQADEQFF.

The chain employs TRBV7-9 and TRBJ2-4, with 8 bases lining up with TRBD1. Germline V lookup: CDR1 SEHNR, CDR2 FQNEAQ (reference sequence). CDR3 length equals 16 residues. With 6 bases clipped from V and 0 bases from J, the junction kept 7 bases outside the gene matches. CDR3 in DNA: TGTGCCAGCAGTCATGGACAGGGACTAGCCAAAAACATTCAGTACTTC. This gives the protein CASSHGQGLAKNIQYF.

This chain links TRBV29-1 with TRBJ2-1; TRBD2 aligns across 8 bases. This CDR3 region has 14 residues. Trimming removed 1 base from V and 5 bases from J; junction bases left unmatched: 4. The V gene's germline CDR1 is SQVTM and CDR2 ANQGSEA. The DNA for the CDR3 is TGCAGCGTTGAAGGGACTAGCAGAGACAATGAGCAGTTCTTC. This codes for CSVEGTSRDNEQFF.

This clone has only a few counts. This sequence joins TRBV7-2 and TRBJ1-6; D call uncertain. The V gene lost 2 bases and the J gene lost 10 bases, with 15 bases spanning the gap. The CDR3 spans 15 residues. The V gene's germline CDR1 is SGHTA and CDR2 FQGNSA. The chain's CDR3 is CASSLTGPVGSPLHF. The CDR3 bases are TGTGCCAGCAGCTTAACCGGCCCAGTGGGATCACCCCTCCACTTT.

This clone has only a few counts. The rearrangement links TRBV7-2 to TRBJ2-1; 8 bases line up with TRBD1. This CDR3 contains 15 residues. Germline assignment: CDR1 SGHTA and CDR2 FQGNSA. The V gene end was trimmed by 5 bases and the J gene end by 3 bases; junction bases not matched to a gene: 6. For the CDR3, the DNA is TGTGCCAGCAGCAGGGGACAGGAGAGCTACAATGAGCAGTTCTTC. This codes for CASSRGQESYNEQFF.

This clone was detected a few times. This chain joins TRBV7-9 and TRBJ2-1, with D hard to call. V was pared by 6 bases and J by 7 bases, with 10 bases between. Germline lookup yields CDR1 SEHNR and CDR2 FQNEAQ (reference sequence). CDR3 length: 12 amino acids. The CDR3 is CASRDLVNEQFF. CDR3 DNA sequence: TGTGCCAGCAGGGACCTAGTAAATGAGCAGTTCTTC.